The entry below gives a single TCR beta chain sequence along with its context. Antigen specificity is unknown. The record originates from a study of T cell repertoires in cytomegalovirus infection. Overall study context: As its CMV epitopes, the study selected recently identified HLA-C-restricted and well-studied HLA-B-restricted targets.

Germline assignment: CDR1 DFQATT and CDR2 SNEGSKA (reference sequence). The trim removed 6 bases at V and 2 bases at J, leaving 6 bases unmatched. The CDR3 runs 14 residues. One entry per CDR3 protein, called by TCRdb with MiXCR from the reads. The sample has around 570,000 distinct CDR3 sequences, under 45% seen once; the top ten hold around 50%. The rearrangement joins TRBV20-1 to TRBJ2-3, with 9 positions matching TRBD2. This receptor was obtained from a human donor in good health (CMV status not recorded). Some clones in this sample may be carry-over from other donors' samples. Sequencing was performed on cultured PBMCs, taken from culture after CMV antigen stimulation. The CDR3 spells CSAPRGGVTDTQYF. CDR3 coding DNA: TGCAGTGCCCCGCGGGGGGGGGTCACAGATACGCAGTATTTT.